The source of this TCR beta chain is a study of blood T cell repertoires in COVID-19. Authors' processing steps: Reference gene primer amplification gave estimated nucleated cell counts. Sequencing was performed with immunoSEQ multiplex PCR; in TCRdb, only in-frame clones are kept and a portion is missing. D and trimming come from the DNA, and the V and J calls and clone size come from that table. In the table there are about 180,000 clones, 80% to 90% of which are singletons. V gave up 4 bases and J gave up 2 bases, with 7 bases separating them. This CDR3 spans 13 amino acids. Germline V gene data show CDR1 as MGHRA and CDR2 as YSYEKL.

The sample was peripheral blood. The receptor comes from a human donor with active or convalescent COVID-19. The donor label of this sample is uncertain. The chain joins TRBV4-1 to TRBJ2-3; D uncertain. As DNA, the CDR3 is TGCGCCAGCAGCCTTTTTAACACAGATACGCAGTATTTT. Its translation is CASSLFNTDTQYF.